Described below is a single T cell receptor beta chain sequence and its context. What it recognizes is unknown. This CDR3 is also generated by other DNA sequences in the sample. The source of the sample is a study of shared clonotypes between healthy human individuals. Study-wide points: Roughly 5% of naive CD4 clonotypes were common to several donors. Tissues were not sampled, only blood, and their repertoires likely differ. It was anticipated that sequencing depth would influence how many clonotypes donors shared.

Negatively enriched CD4+ T cells were divided by CD45RA into naive and memory. Method: immunoSEQ multiplex PCR; TCRdb's copy keeps in-frame clones and lacks some. The profile covers around 200,000 clones, with over 85% appearing a single time and 0.067% taken by the ten largest. Germline CDR1 is KGHSH and CDR2 is LQKENI. V gave up 6 bases and J gave up 0 bases, with 9 bases separating them. There are 13 residues in the CDR3. Sequenced input: naive CD4+ T cells sorted from blood. Subset here: CD45RA+ positively selected. The sequence was collected from a woman between 25 and 40 years old in good health. V is TRBV18 and J is TRBJ2-7; no definite D call. Written as DNA, the CDR3 is TGTGCCAGCTCCCCGGGCTCCTCCTACGAGCAGTACTTC. Amino acids: CASSPGSSYEQYF.